This T cell receptor (beta chain) appears in the sequencing data of a study of blood T cell repertoires in COVID-19. Background on the study: Sites in the United States, Italy and Spain provided acute and convalescent COVID-19 samples. The analysed material was cDNA or gDNA that came from T cells, B-cell-depleted T cells, or PBMCs.

Germline lookup yields CDR1 MNHNY and CDR2 SVGAGI (reference sequence). This CDR3 region has 15 residues. Measured with immunoSEQ multiplex PCR; TCRdb has only the in-frame clones, and not every one. The table has about 190,000 clones, under 80% seen once; the top ten hold roughly an eighth. On this clone itself: An end of the junction does not agree with germline; a read error may underlie this.

This TCR was recovered from a woman aged 50 to 60 with acute or convalescent COVID-19. V usage is TRBV6-6 and J usage is TRBJ1-6, with 9 positions matching TRBD1. Sequences were obtained from peripheral blood. For the CDR3, the DNA is TGTGCCAGCAGTGACTCCGGGACAGGGTGGTCACCCCTCCACTTT. Its translation is CASSDSGTGWSPLHF.